This TCR beta chain was captured in a study of blood T cell repertoires in COVID-19 (dated by TCRdb to about 2020). In the study overall: The collaborator samples originated in the United States, Italy and Spain and spanned the acute and convalescent phases of COVID-19. The prospective study material was composed of cDNA or gDNA derived from T cells, B-cell-depleted T cells, or PBMCs. The dataset comprised deeply sampled blood TCRbeta repertoires from subjects exposed to, actively infected with, or recovered from COVID-19. The repertoires were made available in a free public database intended to serve as a resource for research on the immune response to SARS-CoV-2. The samples were drawn from the first 160 participants of the ongoing ImmuneRACE study and from 1,254 subjects provided by 6 global collaborators. A de-identified subject ID, COVID-19 status, age in years and sex were almost always included in the sample metadata. Where available, HLA class I and class II types were taken from metadata supplied by the sample provider and were not determined by assay-based typing.

The paper as a whole reports these results and caveats: How much clinical and demographic metadata was included differed by source and by participant, and the metadata was provided uncurated.

For this clone: No cognate antigen has been identified for it. No base quality information exists; no much larger clone differs at one position.

Collaborating institutions collected whole blood in K2EDTA tubes following their own protocols. For TCRbeta analysis, collaborator samples were shipped as frozen whole blood, as isolated PBMCs, or as DNA extracted from either sample type. TCRbeta CDR3 regions were amplified from genomic DNA using the immunoSEQ Assay, a bias-controlled multiplex PCR. The published analysis was carried out like this. Within the assay, amplification of reference gene primers was used to estimate how many nucleated cells each sample contained. To quantify the absolute abundance of each unique TCRbeta CDR3 rearrangement, sequence reads were collapsed and filtered. For each sample, productive Simpson clonality was calculated as the square root of Simpson's diversity index across productive rearrangements. The immuneACCESS repertoire file appears here via TCRdb, limited to in-frame rearrangements. These files lack a portion of the clones; in checked studies, under half of the deficit traces to unresolved V genes, and the cause of the others is not known. That table supplies the V and J calls and clone size; D and trimming were determined from the DNA. The sample table shows 200,000 to 250,000 clones, and roughly 86% are seen once. The top ten constitute 2.7% of the sample.

The sequence was collected from a woman aged 55-69 years with acute or convalescent COVID-19. The source material was peripheral blood.

The CDR3 is CSVGPGNYGYTF. In nucleotides, the sequence is TGCAGCGTTGGCCCGGGAAACTATGGCTACACCTTC. The rearranged segments are TRBV29-1 and TRBJ1-2; a confident D gene designation cannot be given. The CDR3 numbers 12 residues from cysteine through phenylalanine. The CDR3 DNA has 36 bases and is translated from base 1. V is clipped by 4 bases and J by 2 bases, and the sequence between their germline boundaries is 8 bases long. CDR1 and CDR2, looked up from the germline V gene, are SQVTM and ANQGSEA.